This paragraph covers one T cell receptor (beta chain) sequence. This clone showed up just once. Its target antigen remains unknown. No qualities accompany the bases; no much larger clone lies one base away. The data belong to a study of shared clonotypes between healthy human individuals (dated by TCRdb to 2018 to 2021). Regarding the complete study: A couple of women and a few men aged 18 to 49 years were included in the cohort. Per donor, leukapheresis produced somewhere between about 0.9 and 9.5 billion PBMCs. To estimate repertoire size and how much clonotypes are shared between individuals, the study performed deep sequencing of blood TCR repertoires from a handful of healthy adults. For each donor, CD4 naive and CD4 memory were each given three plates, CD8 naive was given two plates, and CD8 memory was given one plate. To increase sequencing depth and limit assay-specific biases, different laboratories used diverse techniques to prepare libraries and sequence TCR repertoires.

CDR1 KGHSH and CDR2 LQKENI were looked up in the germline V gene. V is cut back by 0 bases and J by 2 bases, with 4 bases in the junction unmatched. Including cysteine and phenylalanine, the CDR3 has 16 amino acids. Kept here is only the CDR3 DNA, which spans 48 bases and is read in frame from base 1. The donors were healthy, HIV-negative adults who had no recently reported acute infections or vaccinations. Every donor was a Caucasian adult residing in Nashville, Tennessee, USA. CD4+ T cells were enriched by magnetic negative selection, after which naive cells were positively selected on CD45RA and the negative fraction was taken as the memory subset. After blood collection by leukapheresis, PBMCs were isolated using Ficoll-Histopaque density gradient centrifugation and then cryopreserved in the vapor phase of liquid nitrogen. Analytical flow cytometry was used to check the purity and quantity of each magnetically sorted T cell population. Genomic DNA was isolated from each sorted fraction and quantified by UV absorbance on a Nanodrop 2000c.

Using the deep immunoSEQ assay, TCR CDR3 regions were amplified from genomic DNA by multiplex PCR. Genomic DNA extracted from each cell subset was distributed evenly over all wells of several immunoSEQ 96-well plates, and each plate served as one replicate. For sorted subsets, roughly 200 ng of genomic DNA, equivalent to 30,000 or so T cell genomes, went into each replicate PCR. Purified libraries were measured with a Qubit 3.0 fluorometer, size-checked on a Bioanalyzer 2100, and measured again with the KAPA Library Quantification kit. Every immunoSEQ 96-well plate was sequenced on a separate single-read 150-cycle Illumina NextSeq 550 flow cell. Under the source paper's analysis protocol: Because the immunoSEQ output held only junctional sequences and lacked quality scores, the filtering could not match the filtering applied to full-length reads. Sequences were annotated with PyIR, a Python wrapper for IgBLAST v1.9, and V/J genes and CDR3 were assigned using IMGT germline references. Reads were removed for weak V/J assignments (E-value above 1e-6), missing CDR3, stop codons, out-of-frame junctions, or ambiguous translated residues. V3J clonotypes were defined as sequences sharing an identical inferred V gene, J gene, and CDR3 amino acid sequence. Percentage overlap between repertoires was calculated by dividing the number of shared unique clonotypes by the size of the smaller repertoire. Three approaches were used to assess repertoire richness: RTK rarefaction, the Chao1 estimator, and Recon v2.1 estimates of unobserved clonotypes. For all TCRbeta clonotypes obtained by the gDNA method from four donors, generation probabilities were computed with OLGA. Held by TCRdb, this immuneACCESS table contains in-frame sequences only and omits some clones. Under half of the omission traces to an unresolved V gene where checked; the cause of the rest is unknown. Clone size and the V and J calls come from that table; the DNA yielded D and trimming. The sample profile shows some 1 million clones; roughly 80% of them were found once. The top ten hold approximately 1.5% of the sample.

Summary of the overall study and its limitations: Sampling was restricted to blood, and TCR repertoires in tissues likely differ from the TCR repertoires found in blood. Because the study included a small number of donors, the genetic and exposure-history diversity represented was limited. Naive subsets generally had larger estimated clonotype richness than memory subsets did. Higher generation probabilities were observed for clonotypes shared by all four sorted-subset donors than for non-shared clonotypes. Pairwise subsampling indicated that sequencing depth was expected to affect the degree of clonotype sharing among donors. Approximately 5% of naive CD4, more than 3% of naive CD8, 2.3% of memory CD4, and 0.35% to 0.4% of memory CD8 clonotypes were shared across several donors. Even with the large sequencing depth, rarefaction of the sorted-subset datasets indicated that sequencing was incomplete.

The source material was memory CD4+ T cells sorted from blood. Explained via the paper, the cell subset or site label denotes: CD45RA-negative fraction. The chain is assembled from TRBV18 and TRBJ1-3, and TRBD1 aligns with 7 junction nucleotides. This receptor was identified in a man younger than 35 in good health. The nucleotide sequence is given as TGTGCCAGCTCACCACCGGGACAGAGGACTGGAAACACCATATATTTT. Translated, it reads CASSPPGQRTGNTIYF. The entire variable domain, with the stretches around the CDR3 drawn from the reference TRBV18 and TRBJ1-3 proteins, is NAGVMQNPRHLVRRRGQEARLRCSPMKGHSHVYWYRQLPEEGLKFMVYLQKENIIDESGMPKERFSAEFPKEGPSILRIQQVVRGDSAAYFCASSPPGQRTGNTIYFGEGSWLTVV.